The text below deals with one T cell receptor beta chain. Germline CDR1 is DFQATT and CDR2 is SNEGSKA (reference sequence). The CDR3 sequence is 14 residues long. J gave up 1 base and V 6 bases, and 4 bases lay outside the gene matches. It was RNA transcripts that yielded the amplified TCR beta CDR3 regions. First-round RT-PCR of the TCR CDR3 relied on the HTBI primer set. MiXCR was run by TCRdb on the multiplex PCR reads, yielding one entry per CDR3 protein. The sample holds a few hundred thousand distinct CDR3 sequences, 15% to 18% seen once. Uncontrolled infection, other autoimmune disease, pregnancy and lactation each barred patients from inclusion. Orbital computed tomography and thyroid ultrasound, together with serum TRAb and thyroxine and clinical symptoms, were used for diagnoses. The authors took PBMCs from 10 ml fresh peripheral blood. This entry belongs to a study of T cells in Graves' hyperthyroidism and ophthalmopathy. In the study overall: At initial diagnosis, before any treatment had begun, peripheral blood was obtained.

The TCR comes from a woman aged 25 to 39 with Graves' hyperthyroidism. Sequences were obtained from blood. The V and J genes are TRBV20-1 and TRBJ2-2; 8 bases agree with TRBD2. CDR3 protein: CSALSGVNTGELFF. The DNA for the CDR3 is TGCAGTGCCCTTAGCGGGGTGAACACCGGGGAGCTGTTTTTT.